The subject of this entry is one T cell receptor (beta chain). What it binds is unknown. This record comes from a study of cytomegalovirus exposure and HLA in healthy donors. Study conclusions and caveats: Reported results showed that the classifier diagnosed cytomegalovirus status with high specificity and sensitivity. The study designated roughly 160 TCR beta chains cytomegalovirus-associated.

Per germline, CDR1 MNHNS and CDR2 SASEGT. The CDR3 sequence is 13 residues long. Trimming pared 5 bases from V and 4 bases from J, leaving 11 bases between. Produced via immunoSEQ multiplex PCR; TCRdb's table is partial and in-frame only. Altogether some 90,000 clones are present, approximately 90% being singletons, with the ten largest covering 3% to 4%. The chain uses TRBV6-1 and TRBJ1-2; D is perhaps TRBD1 (6 bases). The sequence was collected from a woman aged 25 to 39 in good health and CMV-seronegative. Sequenced: PBMCs. CDR3 nucleotides: TGTGCCAGCAGTACAGGGAAGATCTATGGCTACACCTTC. Protein sequence: CASSTGKIYGYTF.